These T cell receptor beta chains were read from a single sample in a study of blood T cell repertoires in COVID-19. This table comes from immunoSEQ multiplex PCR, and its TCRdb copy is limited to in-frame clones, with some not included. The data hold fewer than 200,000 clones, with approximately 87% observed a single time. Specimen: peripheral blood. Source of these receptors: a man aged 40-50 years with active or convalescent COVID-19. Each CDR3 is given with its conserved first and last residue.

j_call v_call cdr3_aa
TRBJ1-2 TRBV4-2 CASSQELRNTNYGYTF
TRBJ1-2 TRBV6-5 CASNRGPNYGYTF
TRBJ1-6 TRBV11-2 CASSLTAGSPLHF
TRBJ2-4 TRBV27 CASSLGGRGKNIQYF
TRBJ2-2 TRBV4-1 CASSRAGLAGGLGGELFF
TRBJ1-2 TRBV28 CASTPTTGAAYGYTF
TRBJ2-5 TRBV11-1 CASSLSPGSGQETQYF
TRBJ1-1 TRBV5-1 CASSLAGGLTEAFF
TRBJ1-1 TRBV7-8 CASSLGGYGTEAFF
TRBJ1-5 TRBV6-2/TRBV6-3 CASSYPTGTGGASSNQPQHF
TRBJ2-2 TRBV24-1 CATSGKTDENRGAVF
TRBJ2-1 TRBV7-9 CASSLEWAGGYNEQFF
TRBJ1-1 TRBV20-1 CSATPTGWAFF
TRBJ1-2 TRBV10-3 CAISDGDRVDYGYTF
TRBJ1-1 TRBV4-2 CASSQDPSETEAFF
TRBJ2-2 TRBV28 CASIPGRANTGELFF
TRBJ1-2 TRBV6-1 CASSEAIGRTGYTF
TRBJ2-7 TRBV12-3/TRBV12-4 CASRTDSYEQYF
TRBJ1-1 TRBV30 CAWSVGRSRTEAFF
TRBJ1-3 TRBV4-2 CASSQDRGGGPLGNTIYF
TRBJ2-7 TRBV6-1 CASSERGGRTPYEQYF
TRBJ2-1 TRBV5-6 CASTPQGQGKGDEQFF
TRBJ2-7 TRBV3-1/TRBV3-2 CASSRQGARDEQYF
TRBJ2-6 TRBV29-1 CSVEERQGLTSGANVLTF